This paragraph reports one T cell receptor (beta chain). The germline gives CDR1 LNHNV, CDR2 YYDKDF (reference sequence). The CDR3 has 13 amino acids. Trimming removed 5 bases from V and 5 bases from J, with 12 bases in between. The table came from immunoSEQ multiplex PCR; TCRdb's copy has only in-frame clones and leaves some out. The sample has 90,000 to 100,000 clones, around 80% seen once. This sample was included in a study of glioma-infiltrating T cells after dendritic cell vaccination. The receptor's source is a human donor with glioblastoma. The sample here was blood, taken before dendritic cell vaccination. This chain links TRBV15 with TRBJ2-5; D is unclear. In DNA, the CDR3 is TGTGCCACCAGCTCCCGCGGTGTTGAGACCCAGTACTTC. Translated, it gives CATSSRGVETQYF.